The rows below give T cell receptor beta chains drawn from one sample of a study of blood T cell repertoires in COVID-19. The assay was immunoSEQ multiplex PCR, and TCRdb's table has in-frame clones only and misses some. The sample gives some 340,000 clones, around four fifths of which show up once; almost 3% is in the top ten. Material for sequencing was peripheral blood. These receptors were taken from a young man with active or convalescent COVID-19. The CDR3 runs from the conserved cysteine through the conserved F or W. Each record gives: V gene, clone size, D gene, J gene, CDR3 protein, CDR3 DNA. The D gene is left open where the match is weak. A clone size is listed for some rows: how often the clone was seen (once, few, many), or a class if it is expanded.

TRBV6-5	NA	NA	TRBJ1-3	CASSYSGRAGNTIYF	TGTGCCAGCAGTTACTCCGGCAGGGCTGGAAACACCATATATTTT
TRBV7-6	NA	NA	TRBJ2-3	CASSLTTGSTDTQYF	TGTGCCAGCAGCTTAACGACGGGGAGCACAGATACGCAGTATTTT
TRBV3-1/TRBV3-2	NA	NA	TRBJ2-5	CASSQDLGQGETQYF	TGTGCCAGCAGCCAAGATCTTGGGCAGGGGGAGACCCAGTACTTC
TRBV2	NA	NA	TRBJ1-1	CASTWEGSGNTEAFF	TGTGCCAGCACCTGGGAGGGGTCTGGGAACACTGAAGCTTTCTTT
TRBV29-1	NA	NA	TRBJ1-4	CSVDNGGFNEKLFF	TGCAGCGTTGACAACGGGGGTTTTAATGAAAAACTGTTTTTT
TRBV2	once	NA	TRBJ2-2	CASGGVGETGELFF	TGTGCCAGCGGAGGGGTCGGAGAAACCGGGGAGCTGTTTTTT
TRBV19	NA	TRBD1	TRBJ1-1	CASSIPTGPSLEAFF	TGTGCCAGTAGTATACCGACAGGGCCCTCACTTGAAGCTTTCTTT
TRBV4-2	NA	TRBD1	TRBJ2-7	CASSQSWLRQGVAEQYF	TGTGCCAGCAGCCAAAGTTGGCTCCGACAGGGTGTTGCAGAGCAGTACTTC
TRBV18	NA	NA	TRBJ1-6	CASSPQGGRNSPLHF	TGTGCCAGCTCACCCCAGGGAGGGCGGAATTCACCCCTCCACTTT
TRBV4-2	NA	NA	TRBJ2-3	CASSQRRGVTDTQYF	TGTGCCAGCAGCCAACGTCGGGGAGTAACAGATACGCAGTATTTT
TRBV6-4	NA	TRBD1	TRBJ2-3	CASRRTGFGSTDTQYF	TGTGCCAGCAGGCGGACAGGGTTCGGCAGCACAGATACGCAGTATTTT
TRBV12-3/TRBV12-4	NA	NA	TRBJ2-7	CASSLGPDYEQYF	TGTGCCAGCAGTTTGGGCCCCGACTACGAGCAGTACTTC
TRBV4-1	NA	TRBD1	TRBJ1-2	CASSHRPGQYSGGYTF	TGCGCCAGCAGCCACCGACCGGGACAGTACTCGGGAGGCTACACCTTC
TRBV10-1	NA	NA	TRBJ2-5	CASMLGSGATQYF	TGCGCCAGCATGTTGGGGTCGGGAGCGACCCAGTACTTC
TRBV5-5	once	TRBD2	TRBJ2-3	CASSSGTSPDTQYF	TGTGCCAGCAGCTCCGGGACTAGCCCAGATACGCAGTATTTT
TRBV28	NA	NA	TRBJ1-6	CASSWGRVDSPLHF	TGTGCCAGCAGTTGGGGCAGGGTGGATTCACCCCTCCACTTT
TRBV11-3	NA	TRBD2	TRBJ2-4	CASSLGGTSGVWNIQYF	TGTGCCAGCAGCTTAGGCGGGACTAGCGGGGTTTGGAACATTCAGTACTTC
TRBV7-9	NA	TRBD2	TRBJ2-1	CASSFVGGNEQFF	TGTGCCAGCAGCTTTGTCGGGGGGAACGAGCAGTTCTTC
TRBV5-4	NA	TRBD1	TRBJ2-1	CASSPWNSGTGGVDEQFF	TGTGCCAGCAGCCCATGGAACTCCGGGACAGGGGGGGTCGATGAGCAGTTCTTC
TRBV7-2	NA	TRBD1	TRBJ2-2	CASSPLTGKNTGELFF	TGTGCCAGCAGCCCCTTGACAGGGAAGAACACCGGGGAGCTGTTTTTT
TRBV24-1	NA	NA	TRBJ1-2	CATSDTREGGYTF	TGTGCCACCAGTGATACCAGGGAGGGTGGCTACACCTTC
TRBV7-9	few	TRBD1	TRBJ1-2	CASTLQGALNYGYTF	TGTGCCAGCACCCTCCAGGGGGCACTAAACTATGGCTACACCTTC
TRBV4-2	few	TRBD2	TRBJ2-7	CASSQGGGTYEQYF	TGTGCCAGCAGCCAAGGGGGGGGGACCTACGAGCAGTACTTC
TRBV6-4	NA	NA	TRBJ1-5	CASDPGTKMFGQPQHF	TGTGCCAGCGACCCCGGGACAAAAATGTTCGGACAGCCCCAGCATTTT
TRBV28	NA	TRBD1	TRBJ2-5	CASSFLRTGGGETQYF	TGTGCCAGCAGTTTTCTTCGGACAGGGGGCGGTGAGACCCAGTACTTC
TRBV19	once	TRBD1	TRBJ1-5	CASSRGQSFQPQHF	TGTGCCAGTAGTAGGGGACAGTCCTTCCAGCCCCAGCATTTT
TRBV6-9	NA	NA	TRBJ1-2	CASSYQRQASRDPPYGYTF	TGTGCCAGCAGTTACCAAAGACAGGCGAGCCGAGATCCCCCCTATGGCTACACCTTC
TRBV5-6	few	NA	TRBJ2-7	CASSSPGLGTYEQYF	TGTGCCAGCAGCTCACCGGGACTGGGGACCTACGAGCAGTACTTC
TRBV7-6	NA	NA	TRBJ2-7	CASSLSVGPGAYEQYF	TGTGCCAGCAGCTTATCGGTTGGGCCAGGGGCCTACGAGCAGTACTTC
TRBV13	NA	NA	TRBJ2-2	CASSFQGRNTGELFF	TGTGCCAGCAGCTTTCAGGGGAGAAACACCGGGGAGCTGTTTTTT
TRBV2	NA	NA	TRBJ2-3	CASSERMRGSADTQYF	TGTGCCAGCAGTGAAAGGATGCGGGGAAGCGCAGATACGCAGTATTTT
TRBV2	NA	TRBD2	TRBJ2-7	CASSPKSGGDYEQYF	TGTGCCAGCAGTCCTAAAAGCGGGGGGGATTACGAGCAGTACTTC
TRBV5-6	NA	TRBD1	TRBJ2-5	CASSFNNRGRGETQYF	TGTGCCAGCAGCTTCAATAACAGGGGGCGGGGAGAGACCCAGTACTTC
TRBV7-9	NA	NA	TRBJ1-5	CASSLLGPTGNQPQHF	TGTGCCAGCAGCTTACTGGGGCCCACCGGGAATCAGCCCCAGCATTTT
TRBV9	NA	TRBD1	TRBJ1-3	CASSAPPGGRNTIYF	TGTGCCAGCAGCGCCCCCCCAGGGGGCAGAAACACCATATATTTT
TRBV7-3	NA	NA	TRBJ2-1	CASSLNGASDEQFF	TGTGCCAGCAGCTTAAATGGGGCTAGCGATGAGCAGTTCTTC
TRBV18	NA	NA	TRBJ1-1	CASSLRGMNTEAFF	TGTGCCAGCTCACTCAGGGGTATGAACACTGAAGCTTTCTTT
TRBV2	NA	TRBD2	TRBJ2-4	CASRVGLAGAAKNIQYF	TGTGCCAGCAGGGTAGGACTAGCGGGAGCAGCCAAAAACATTCAGTACTTC
TRBV11-2	NA	NA	TRBJ1-2	CASSLYLSPSGVDYGYTF	TGTGCCAGCAGCTTATACCTTTCCCCGTCGGGGGTTGACTATGGCTACACCTTC
TRBV2	NA	NA	TRBJ1-2	CASSSTGYTF	TGTGCCAGCAGTTCTACTGGCTACACCTTC
TRBV5-1	once	NA	TRBJ1-2	CASSGLQGNYGYTF	TGCGCCAGCAGCGGCTTGCAGGGTAACTATGGCTACACCTTC
TRBV6-5	NA	TRBD1	TRBJ1-2	CASSPTGLSYGYTF	TGTGCCAGCAGTCCGACAGGGCTCTCCTATGGCTACACCTTC
TRBV4-1	NA	NA	TRBJ1-2	CASSQETWASGYTF	TGCGCCAGCAGCCAAGAAACTTGGGCTTCTGGCTACACCTTC
TRBV9	once	TRBD2	TRBJ2-5	CASSELASGETQYF	TGTGCCAGCAGCGAACTAGCGAGCGGAGAGACCCAGTACTTC
TRBV30	few	NA	TRBJ1-5	CAWSPPGGGSQPQHF	TGTGCCTGGAGCCCTCCCGGGGGGGGAAGTCAGCCCCAGCATTTT
TRBV11-3	NA	TRBD2	TRBJ2-7	CASSLGAGDEQYF	TGTGCCAGCAGCTTAGGGGCGGGGGACGAGCAGTACTTC
TRBV6-5	NA	NA	TRBJ1-1	CASSPEGVEAFF	TGTGCCAGCAGCCCCGAGGGTGTAGAAGCTTTCTTT
TRBV5-1	NA	TRBD1	TRBJ1-2	CASSSRLRPGQGIYGYTF	TGCGCCAGCAGCTCCCGCCTCCGACCGGGACAGGGGATTTATGGCTACACCTTC
TRBV27	NA	NA	TRBJ2-7	CASSLRSHEQYF	TGTGCCAGCAGTTTACGGTCCCACGAGCAGTACTTC
TRBV4-1	NA	TRBD2	TRBJ2-5	CASSPGLAGRKTQYF	TGCGCCAGCAGCCCCGGACTAGCGGGGAGGAAGACCCAGTACTTC
TRBV30	once	NA	TRBJ1-2	CAWTPDRTGYGYTF	TGTGCCTGGACCCCGGACAGAACTGGCTATGGCTACACCTTC
TRBV9	NA	NA	TRBJ1-5	CASSVDRIPGDQPQHF	TGTGCCAGCAGCGTAGATCGGATTCCAGGTGATCAGCCCCAGCATTTT